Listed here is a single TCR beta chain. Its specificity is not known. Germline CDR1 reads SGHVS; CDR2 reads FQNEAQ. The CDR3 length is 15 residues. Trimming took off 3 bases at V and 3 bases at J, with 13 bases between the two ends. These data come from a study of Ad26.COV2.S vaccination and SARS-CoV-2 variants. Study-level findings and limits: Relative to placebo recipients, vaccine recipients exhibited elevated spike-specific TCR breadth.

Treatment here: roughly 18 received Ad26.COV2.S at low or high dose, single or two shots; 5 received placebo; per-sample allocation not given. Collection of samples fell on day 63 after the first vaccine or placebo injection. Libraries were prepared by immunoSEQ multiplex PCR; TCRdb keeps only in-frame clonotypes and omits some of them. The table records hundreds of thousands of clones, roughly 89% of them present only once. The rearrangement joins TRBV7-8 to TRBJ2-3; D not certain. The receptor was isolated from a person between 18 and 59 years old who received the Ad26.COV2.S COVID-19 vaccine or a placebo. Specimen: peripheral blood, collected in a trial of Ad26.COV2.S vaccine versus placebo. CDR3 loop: CASSLGGVGTDTQYF. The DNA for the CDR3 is TGTGCCAGCAGCTTGGGCGGAGTTGGGACAGATACGCAGTATTTT.